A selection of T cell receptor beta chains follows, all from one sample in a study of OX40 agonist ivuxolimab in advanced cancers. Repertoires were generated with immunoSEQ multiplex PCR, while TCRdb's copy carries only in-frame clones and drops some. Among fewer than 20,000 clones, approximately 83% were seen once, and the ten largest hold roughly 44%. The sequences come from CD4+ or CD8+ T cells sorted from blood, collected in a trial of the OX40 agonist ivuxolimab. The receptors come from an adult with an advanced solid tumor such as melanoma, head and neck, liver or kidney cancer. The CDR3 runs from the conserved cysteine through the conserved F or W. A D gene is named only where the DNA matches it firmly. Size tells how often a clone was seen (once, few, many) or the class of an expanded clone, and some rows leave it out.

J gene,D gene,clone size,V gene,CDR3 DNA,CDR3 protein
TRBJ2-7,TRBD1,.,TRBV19,TGTGCCAGTAGTCTACAGGGGGGCTACGAGCAGTACTTC,CASSLQGGYEQYF
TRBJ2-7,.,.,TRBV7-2,TGTGCCAGCAGCTTCGGAGGGGGCCACGAGCAGTACTTC,CASSFGGGHEQYF
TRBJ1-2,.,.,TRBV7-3,TGTGCCAGCAGCCCTGGTCCCAACTATGGCTACACCTTC,CASSPGPNYGYTF
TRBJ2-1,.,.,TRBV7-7,TGTGCCAGCAGCCTTAGCCTCGGGGGCGGCAATGAGCAGTTCTTC,CASSLSLGGGNEQFF
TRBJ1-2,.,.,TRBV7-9,TGTGCCAGCAGCTTATCCCCTCAGGGTAGTAATGGCTACACCTTC,CASSLSPQGSNGYTF
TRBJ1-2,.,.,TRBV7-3,TGTGCCAGCAGCTCTACAGGCGGGGGCTATGGCTACACCTTC,CASSSTGGGYGYTF
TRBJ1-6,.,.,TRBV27,TGTGCCAGCAGTTTCGTGGTAGGGTCGGGTTCACCCCTCCACTTT,CASSFVVGSGSPLHF
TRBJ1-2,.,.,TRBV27,TGTGCCAGCAGAGGGGGTCTCTATGGCTACACCTTC,CASRGGLYGYTF
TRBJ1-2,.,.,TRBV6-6,TGTGCCAGCTGTTACTCGGTCGCAGGGGACCATGGCTACACCTTC,CASCYSVAGDHGYTF
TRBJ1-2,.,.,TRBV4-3,TGCGCCAGCAGCCAAGATAAATGGGATGGGGGCTACACCTTC,CASSQDKWDGGYTF
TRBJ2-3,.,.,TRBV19,TGTGCCAGTAGCCTGATGGGGGCTAGCATAGATACGCAGTATTTT,CASSLMGASIDTQYF
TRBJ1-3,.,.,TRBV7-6,TGTGCCAGCAGCTTTGGAGGGGACGGAAACACCATATATTTT,CASSFGGDGNTIYF
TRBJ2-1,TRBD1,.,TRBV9,TGTGCCAGCAGCGTAGCTCCCTCGGGACAGGGCCATGAGCAGTTCTTC,CASSVAPSGQGHEQFF
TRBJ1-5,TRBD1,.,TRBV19,TGTGCCAGTAGCCTGACAGGGGAGGGCCAGCCCCAGCATTTT,CASSLTGEGQPQHF
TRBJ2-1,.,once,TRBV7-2,TGTGCCAGCAGCTTATGGGGCAATGAGCAGTTCTTC,CASSLWGNEQFF
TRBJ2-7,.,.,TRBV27,TGTGCCAGCAGTTTAAGGGGCACCTACGAGCAGTACTTC,CASSLRGTYEQYF
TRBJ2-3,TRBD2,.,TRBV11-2,TGTGCCAGCAGCTTGGGGGAGGGAGGACACACAGATACGCAGTATTTT,CASSLGEGGHTDTQYF
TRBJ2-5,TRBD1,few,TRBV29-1,TGCAGCGTTGAAGAGGGGGGACAGGGAGAGACCCAGTACTTC,CSVEEGGQGETQYF
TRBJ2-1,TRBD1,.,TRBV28,TGTGCCAGCAGTTTGTTCGTTGAGGGGGCTTACAATGAGCAGTTCTTC,CASSLFVEGAYNEQFF
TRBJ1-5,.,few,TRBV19,TGTGCCAGTAGTATCGCTAATCAGCCCCAGCATTTT,CASSIANQPQHF
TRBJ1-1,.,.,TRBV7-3,TGTGCCAGCAGCTTACGGTCTTCGGTCACTGAAGCTTTCTTT,CASSLRSSVTEAFF
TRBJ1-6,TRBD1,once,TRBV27,TGTGCCAGCAGTCGACAGGGGGGTTATCCCCTCCACTTT,CASSRQGGYPLHF
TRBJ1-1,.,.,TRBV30,TGTGCCTGGAGTGAGTGGGGGGGGCATTGGAACACTGAAGCTTTCTTT,CAWSEWGGHWNTEAFF
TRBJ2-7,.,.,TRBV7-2,TGTGCCAGCAGCTTAGCAGGCGTCTCCTACGAGCAGTACTTC,CASSLAGVSYEQYF
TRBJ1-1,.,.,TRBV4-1,TGCGCCAGCAGCCAAGAGGTCGGGGGGAACACTGAAGCTTTCTTT,CASSQEVGGNTEAFF
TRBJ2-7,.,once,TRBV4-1,TGCGCCAGCAGCCAAGGCAGGGAGGACGAGCAGTACTTC,CASSQGREDEQYF
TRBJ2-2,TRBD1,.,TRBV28,TGTGCCAGCAGTTTACTGGGACAGGGGTTGGCCGGGGAGCTGTTTTTT,CASSLLGQGLAGELFF
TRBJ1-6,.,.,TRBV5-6,TGTGCCAGCAGCTTGGCCGGGGGACAATCGAATTCACCCCTCCACTTT,CASSLAGGQSNSPLHF
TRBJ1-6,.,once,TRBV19,TGTGCCAGTAGTTTAACAGGGAGCTCCTATAATTCACCCCTCCACTTT,CASSLTGSSYNSPLHF
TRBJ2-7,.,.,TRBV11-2,TGTGCCAGCAGCTATATAGGGCTCCCAGGGACCACCTACGAGCAGTACTTC,CASSYIGLPGTTYEQYF